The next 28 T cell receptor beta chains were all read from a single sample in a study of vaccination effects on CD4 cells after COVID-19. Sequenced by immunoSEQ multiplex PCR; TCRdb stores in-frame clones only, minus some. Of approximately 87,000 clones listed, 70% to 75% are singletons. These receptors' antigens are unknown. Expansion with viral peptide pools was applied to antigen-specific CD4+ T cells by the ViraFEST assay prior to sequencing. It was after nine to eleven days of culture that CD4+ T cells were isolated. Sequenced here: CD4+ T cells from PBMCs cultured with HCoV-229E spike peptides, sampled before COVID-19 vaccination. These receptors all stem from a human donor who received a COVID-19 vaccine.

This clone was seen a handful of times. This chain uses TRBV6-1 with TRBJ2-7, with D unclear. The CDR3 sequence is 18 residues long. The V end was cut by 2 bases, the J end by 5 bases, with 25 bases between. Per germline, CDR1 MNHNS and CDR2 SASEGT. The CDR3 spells CASSEWSRVLQLPDEQYV. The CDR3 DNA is TGTGCCAGCAGTGAATGGAGTCGGGTCTTACAGCTACCTGACGAGCAGTACGTC.

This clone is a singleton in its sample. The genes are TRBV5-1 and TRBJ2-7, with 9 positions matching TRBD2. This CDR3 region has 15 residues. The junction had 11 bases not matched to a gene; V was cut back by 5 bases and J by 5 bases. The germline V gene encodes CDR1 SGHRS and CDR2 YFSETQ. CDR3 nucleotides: TGCGCCAGCAGAGTTACCGGGACTAGCTTCGACGAGCAGTACGTC. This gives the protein CASRVTGTSFDEQYV.

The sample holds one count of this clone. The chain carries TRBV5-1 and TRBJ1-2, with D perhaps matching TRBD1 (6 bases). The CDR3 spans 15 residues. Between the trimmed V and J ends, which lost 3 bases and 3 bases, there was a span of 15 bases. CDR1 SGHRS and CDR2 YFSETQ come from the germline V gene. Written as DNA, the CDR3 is TGCGCCAGCAGCTACGTGGTGGCAGGGGACTATGGCTACACCTTC. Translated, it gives CASSYVVAGDYGYTF.

CDR3 coding DNA: TGTGCCAGCAGCCTTAGCGGGAGCTCCTACAATGAGCAGTTCTTC. Its translation is CASSLSGSSYNEQFF. The V call is TRBV9, the J call TRBJ2-1; TRBD2 matches at 9 bases. This CDR3 has 15 amino acids. Germline loops: CDR1 SGDLS, CDR2 YYNGEE. V was pared by 4 bases and J by 0 bases, with 2 bases of the junction left unmatched.

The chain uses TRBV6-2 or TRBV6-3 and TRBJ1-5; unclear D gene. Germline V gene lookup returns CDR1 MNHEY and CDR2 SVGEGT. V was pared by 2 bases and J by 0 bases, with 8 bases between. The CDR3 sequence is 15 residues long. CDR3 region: CASSYGEYSNQPQHF. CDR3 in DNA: TGTGCCAGCAGTTACGGGGAGTATAGCAATCAGCCCCAGCATTTT.

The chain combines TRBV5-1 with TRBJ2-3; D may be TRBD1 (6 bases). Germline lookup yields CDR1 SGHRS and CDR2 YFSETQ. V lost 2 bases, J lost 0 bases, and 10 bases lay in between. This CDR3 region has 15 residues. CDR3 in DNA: TGCGCCAGCAGCTTAGGGGGATCTAGCACAGATACGCAGTATTTT. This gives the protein CASSLGGSSTDTQYF. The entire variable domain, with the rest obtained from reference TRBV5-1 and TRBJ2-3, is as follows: KAGVTQTPRYLIKTRGQQVTLSCSPISGHRSVSWYQQTPGQGLQFLFEYFSETQRNKGNFPGRFSGRQFSNSRSEMNVSTLELGDSALYLCASSLGGSSTDTQYFGPGTRLTVL.

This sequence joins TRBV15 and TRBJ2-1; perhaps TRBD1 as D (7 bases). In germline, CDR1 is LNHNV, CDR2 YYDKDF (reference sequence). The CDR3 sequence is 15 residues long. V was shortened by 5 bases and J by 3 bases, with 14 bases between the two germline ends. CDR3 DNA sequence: TGTGCCACCAGCCGGCGGAGGGACAGCTACAATGAGCAGTTCTTC. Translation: CATSRRRDSYNEQFF.

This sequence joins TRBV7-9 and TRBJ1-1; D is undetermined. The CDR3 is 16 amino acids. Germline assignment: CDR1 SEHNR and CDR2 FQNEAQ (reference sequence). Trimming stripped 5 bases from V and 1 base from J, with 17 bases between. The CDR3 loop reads CASSRRALSANTEAFF. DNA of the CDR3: TGTGCCAGCAGCCGACGGGCTTTATCTGCGAACACTGAAGCTTTCTTT.

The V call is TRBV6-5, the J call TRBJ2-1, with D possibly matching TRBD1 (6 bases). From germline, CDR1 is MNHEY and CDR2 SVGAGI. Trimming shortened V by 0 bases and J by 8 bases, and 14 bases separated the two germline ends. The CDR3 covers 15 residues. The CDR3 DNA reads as TGTGCCAGCAGTTACTCGAACACAGGGCGGCATGAGCAGTTCTTC. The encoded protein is CASSYSNTGRHEQFF.

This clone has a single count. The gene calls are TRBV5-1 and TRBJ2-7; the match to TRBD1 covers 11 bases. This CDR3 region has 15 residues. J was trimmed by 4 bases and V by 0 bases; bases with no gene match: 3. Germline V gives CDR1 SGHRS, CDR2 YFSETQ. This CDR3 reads CASSLGDRGSYEQYV. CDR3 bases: TGCGCCAGCAGCTTGGGGGACAGGGGGAGTTACGAGCAGTACGTC.

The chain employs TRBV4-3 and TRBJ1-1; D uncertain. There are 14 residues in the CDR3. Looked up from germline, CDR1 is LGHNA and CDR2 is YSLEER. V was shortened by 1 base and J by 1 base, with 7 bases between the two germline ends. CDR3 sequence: CASSQVTENTEAFF. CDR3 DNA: TGCGCCAGCAGCCAAGTCACGGAGAACACTGAAGCTTTCTTT.

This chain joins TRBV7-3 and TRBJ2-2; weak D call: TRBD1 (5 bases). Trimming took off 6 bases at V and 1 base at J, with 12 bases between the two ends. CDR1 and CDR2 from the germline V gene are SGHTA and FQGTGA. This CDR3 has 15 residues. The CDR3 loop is CASSPGHLNTGELFF. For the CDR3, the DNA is TGTGCCAGCAGTCCAGGACACCTGAACACCGGGGAGCTGTTTTTT. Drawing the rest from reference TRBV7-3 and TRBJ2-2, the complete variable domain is GAGVSQTPSNKVTEKGKYVELRCDPISGHTALYWYRQSLGQGPEFLIYFQGTGAADDSGLPNDRFFAVRPEGSVSTLKIQRTERGDSAVYLCASSPGHLNTGELFFGEGSRLTVL.

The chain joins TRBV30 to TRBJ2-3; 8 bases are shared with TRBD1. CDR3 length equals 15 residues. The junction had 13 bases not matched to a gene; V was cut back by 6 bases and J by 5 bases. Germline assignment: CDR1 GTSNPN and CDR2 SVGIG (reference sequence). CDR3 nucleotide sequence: TGTGCCTGTGGGAAGGGCCAGGGGGCGCGAGATACGCAGTATTTT. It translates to CACGKGQGARDTQYF.

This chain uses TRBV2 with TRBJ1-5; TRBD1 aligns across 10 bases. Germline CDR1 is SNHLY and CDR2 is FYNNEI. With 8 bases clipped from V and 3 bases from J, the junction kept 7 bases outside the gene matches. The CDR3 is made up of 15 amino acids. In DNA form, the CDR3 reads TGTGCCAGCGGGGGGGGGACAGGGGCCAATCAGCCCCAGCATTTT. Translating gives CASGGGTGANQPQHF.

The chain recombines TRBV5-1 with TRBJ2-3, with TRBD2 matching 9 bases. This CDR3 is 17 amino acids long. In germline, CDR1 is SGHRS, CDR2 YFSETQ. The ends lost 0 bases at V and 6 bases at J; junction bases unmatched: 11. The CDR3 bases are TGCGCCAGCAGCTTGGACTTCGCAGCGGGGGGTCTGGATACGCAGTATTTT. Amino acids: CASSLDFAAGGLDTQYF.

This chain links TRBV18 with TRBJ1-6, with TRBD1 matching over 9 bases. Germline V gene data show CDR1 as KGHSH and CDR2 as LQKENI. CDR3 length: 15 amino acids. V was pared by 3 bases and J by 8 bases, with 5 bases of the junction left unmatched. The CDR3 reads CASSPLGQGDSPLHF. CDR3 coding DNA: TGTGCCAGCTCACCCTTGGGACAGGGAGATTCACCCCTCCACTTT.

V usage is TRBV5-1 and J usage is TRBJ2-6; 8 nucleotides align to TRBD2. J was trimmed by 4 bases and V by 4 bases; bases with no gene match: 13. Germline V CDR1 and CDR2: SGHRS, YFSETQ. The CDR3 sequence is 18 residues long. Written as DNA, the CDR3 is TGCGCCAGCAGCCCAGCTTCGGGACTAGGGACCGGGGCCAACGTCCTGACTTTC. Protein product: CASSPASGLGTGANVLTF.

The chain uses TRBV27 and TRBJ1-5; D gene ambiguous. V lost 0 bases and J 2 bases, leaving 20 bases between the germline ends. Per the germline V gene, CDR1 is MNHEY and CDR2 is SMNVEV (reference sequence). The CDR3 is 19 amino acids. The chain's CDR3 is CASSLSAGGSPWGNQPQHF. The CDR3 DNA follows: TGTGCCAGCAGTTTATCTGCTGGAGGGTCCCCCTGGGGCAATCAGCCCCAGCATTTT.

The DNA for the CDR3 is TGTGCCAGCAGTCCCTCGCCGGGGAGGGGACATCAGCCCCAGCATTTT. Its protein is CASSPSPGRGHQPQHF. The chain combines TRBV28 with TRBJ1-5; weak D call: TRBD1 (5 bases). The CDR3 loop spans 16 amino acids. Trimming left V 5 bases short and J 5 bases short, with 19 bases between. CDR1 is MDHEN and CDR2 is SYDVKM in the germline V gene.

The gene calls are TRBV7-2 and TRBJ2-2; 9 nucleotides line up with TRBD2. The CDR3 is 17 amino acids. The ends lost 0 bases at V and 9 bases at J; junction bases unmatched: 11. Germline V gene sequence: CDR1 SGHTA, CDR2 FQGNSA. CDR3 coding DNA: TGTGCCAGCAGCTTAGCAGCCCTAGCGGGAATGGAACGGGAGCTGTTTTTT. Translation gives CASSLAALAGMERELFF.

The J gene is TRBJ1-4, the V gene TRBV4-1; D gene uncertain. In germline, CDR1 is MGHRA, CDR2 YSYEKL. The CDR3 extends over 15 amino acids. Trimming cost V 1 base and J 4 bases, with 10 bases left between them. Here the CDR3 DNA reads TGCGCCAGCAGCCAAGCGGGATTTGGTAATGAAAAACTGTTTTTT. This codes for CASSQAGFGNEKLFF.

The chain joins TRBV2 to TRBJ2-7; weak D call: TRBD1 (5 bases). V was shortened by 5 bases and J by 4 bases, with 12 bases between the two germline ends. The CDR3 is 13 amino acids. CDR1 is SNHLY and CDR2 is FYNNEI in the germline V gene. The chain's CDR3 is CASSLRGPYEQYV. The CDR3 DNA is TGTGCCAGCAGTCTTAGGGGTCCGTACGAGCAGTACGTC.

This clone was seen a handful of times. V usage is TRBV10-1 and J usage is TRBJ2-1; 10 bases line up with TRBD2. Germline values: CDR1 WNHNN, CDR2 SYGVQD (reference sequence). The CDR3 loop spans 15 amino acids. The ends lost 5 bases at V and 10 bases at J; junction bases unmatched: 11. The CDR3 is CASSPAGGPSGEQFF. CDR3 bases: TGCGCCAGCAGTCCAGCGGGGGGGCCGTCTGGGGAGCAGTTCTTC.

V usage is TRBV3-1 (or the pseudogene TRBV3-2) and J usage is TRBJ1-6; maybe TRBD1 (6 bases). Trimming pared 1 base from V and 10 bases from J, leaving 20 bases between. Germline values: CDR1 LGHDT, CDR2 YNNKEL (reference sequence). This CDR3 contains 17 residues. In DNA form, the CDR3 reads TGTGCCAGCAGCCAAGTGGGAGGGGGACTGAGTGGATCACCCCTCCACTTT. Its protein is CASSQVGGGLSGSPLHF.

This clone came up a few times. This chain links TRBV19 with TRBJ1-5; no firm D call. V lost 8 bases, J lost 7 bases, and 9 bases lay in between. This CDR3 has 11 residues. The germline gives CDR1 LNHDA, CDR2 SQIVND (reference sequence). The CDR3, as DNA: TGTGCCAGTGCGGACCGGCAGCCCCAGCATTTT. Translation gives CASADRQPQHF.

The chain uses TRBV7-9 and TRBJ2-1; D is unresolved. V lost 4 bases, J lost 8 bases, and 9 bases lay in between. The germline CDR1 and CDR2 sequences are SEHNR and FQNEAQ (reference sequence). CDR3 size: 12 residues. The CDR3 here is CASSSHSDEQFF. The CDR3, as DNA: TGTGCCAGCAGCTCCCATTCAGATGAGCAGTTCTTC.

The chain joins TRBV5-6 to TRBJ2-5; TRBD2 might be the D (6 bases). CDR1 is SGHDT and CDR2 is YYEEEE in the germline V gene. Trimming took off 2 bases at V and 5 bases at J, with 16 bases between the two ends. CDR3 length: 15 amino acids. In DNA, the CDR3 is TGTGCCAGCAGCTTCGGAAGACTAGGTGGGGAGACCCAGTACTTC. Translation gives CASSFGRLGGETQYF.

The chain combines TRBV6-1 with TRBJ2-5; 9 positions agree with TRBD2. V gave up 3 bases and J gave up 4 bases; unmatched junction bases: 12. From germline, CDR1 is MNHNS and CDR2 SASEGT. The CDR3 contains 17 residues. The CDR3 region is CASSDVRGGLLRETQYF. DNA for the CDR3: TGTGCCAGCAGTGACGTGCGGGGGGGCCTATTGAGAGAGACCCAGTACTTC.